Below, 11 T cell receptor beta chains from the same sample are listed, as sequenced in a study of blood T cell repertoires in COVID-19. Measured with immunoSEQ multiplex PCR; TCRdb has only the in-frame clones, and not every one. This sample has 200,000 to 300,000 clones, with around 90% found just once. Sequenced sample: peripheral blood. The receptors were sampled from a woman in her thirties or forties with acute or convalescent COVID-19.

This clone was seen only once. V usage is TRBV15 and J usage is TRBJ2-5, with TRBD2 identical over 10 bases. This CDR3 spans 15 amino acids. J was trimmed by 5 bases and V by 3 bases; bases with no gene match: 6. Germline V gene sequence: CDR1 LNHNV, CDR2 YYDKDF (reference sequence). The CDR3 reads CATSSNSGGSETQYF. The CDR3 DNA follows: TGTGCCACCAGCAGTAATAGCGGGGGGTCGGAGACCCAGTACTTC.

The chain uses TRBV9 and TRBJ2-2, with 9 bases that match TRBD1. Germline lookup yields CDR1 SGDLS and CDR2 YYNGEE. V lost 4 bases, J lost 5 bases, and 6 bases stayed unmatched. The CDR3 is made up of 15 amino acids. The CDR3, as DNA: TGTGCCAGCAGCTTTGGGGGACAGGGAACCGGGGAGCTGTTTTTT. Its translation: CASSFGGQGTGELFF. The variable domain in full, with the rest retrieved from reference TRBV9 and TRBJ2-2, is DSGVTQTPKHLITATGQRVTLRCSPRSGDLSVYWYQQSLDQGLQFLIQYYNGEERAKGNILERFSAQQFPDLHSELNLSSLELGDSALYFCASSFGGQGTGELFFGEGSRLTVL.

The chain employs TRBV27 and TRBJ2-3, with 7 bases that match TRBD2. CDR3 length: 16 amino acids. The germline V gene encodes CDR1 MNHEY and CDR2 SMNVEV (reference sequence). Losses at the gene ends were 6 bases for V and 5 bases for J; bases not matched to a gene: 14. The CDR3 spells CASRLGRYLSRDTQYF. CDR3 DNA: TGTGCCAGCAGACTCGGGAGGTACTTATCAAGAGATACGCAGTATTTT.

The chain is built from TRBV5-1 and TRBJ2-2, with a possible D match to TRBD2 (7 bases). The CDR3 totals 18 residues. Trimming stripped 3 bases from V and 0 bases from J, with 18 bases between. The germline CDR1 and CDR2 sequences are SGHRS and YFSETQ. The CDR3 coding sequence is TGCGCCAGCAGCTGGGGGGGCAGGGGTTACCCGAACACCGGGGAGCTGTTTTTT. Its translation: CASSWGGRGYPNTGELFF.

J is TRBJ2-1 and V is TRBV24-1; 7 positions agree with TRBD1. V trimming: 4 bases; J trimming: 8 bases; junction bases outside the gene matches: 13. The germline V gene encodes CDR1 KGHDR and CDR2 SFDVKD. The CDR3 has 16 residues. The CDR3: CATSDWDSDSVDEQFF. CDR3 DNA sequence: TGTGCCACCAGTGACTGGGACAGTGACTCTGTCGATGAGCAGTTCTTC.

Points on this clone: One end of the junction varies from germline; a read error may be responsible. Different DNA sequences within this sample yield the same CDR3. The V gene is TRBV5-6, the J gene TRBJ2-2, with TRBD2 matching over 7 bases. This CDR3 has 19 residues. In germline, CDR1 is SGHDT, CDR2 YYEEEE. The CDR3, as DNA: TGTGCCAGCAGCTTGGGCCTCCGGGGGGACCCAGTGCACACCGGGGAACTGTTTTTT. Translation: CASSLGLRGDPVHTGELFF.

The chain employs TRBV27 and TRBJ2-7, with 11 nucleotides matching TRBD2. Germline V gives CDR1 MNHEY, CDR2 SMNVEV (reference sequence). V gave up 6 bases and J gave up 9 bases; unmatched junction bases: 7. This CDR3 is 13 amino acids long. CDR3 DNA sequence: TGTGCCAGCAGACCTACGGGGACTAGCGGGCAGTACGTC. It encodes CASRPTGTSGQYV.

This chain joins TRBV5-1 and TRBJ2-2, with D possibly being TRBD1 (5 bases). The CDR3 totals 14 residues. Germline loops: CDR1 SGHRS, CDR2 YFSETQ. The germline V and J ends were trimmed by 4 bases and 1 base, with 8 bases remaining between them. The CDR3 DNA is TGCGCCAGCAGCCCGACAGAGAACACCGGGGAGCTGTTTTTT. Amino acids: CASSPTENTGELFF.

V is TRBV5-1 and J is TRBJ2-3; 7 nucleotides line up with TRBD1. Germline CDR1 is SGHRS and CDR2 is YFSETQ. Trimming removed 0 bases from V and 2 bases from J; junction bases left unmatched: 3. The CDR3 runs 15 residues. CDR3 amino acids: CASSLAGQLTDTQYF. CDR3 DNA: TGCGCCAGCAGCTTGGCGGGACAGCTCACAGATACGCAGTATTTT.

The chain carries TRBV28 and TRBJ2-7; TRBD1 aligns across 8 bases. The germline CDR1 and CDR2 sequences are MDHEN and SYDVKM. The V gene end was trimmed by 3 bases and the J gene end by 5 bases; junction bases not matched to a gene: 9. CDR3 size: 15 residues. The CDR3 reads CASSFTGGETNEQYV. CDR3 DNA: TGTGCCAGCAGTTTCACAGGGGGAGAGACAAACGAGCAGTACGTC.

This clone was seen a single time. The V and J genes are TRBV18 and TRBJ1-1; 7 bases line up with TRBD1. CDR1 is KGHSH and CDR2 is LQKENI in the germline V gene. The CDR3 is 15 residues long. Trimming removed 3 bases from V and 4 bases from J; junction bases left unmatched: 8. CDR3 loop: CASSPPGQQSTEAFF. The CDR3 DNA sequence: TGTGCCAGCTCACCCCCGGGACAGCAGAGCACTGAAGCTTTCTTT.